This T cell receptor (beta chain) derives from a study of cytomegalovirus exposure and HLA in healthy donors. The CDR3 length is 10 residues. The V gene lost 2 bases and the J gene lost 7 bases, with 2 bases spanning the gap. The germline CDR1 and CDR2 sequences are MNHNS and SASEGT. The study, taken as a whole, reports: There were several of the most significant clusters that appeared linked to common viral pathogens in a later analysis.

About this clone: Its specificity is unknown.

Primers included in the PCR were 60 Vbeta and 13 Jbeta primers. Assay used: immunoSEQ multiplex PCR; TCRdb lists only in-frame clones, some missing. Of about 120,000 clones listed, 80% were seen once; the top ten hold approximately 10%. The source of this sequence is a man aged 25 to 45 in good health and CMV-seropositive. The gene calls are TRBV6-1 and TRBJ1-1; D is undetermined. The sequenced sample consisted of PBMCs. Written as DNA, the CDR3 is TGTGCCAGCAGTGAACATGAAGCTTTCTTT. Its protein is CASSEHEAFF.